This passage covers 9 T cell receptor beta chains from one sample sequenced in a study of blood T cell repertoires in COVID-19. Measured with immunoSEQ multiplex PCR; TCRdb has only the in-frame clones, and not every one. The sample carries under 100,000 clones, around 89% recorded once. Material for sequencing was peripheral blood. The receptors shown here come from a man in his fifties with acute or convalescent COVID-19.

The rearrangement links TRBV6-2 or TRBV6-3 to TRBJ2-7; D gene ambiguous. The V and J ends lost 5 bases and 2 bases respectively, with 10 bases between them. Germline CDR1 is MNHEY and CDR2 is SVGEGT. This CDR3 has 13 amino acids. CDR3 amino acids: CASSLPPTYEQYF. The CDR3, as DNA: TGTGCCAGCAGTCTCCCGCCTACCTACGAGCAGTACTTC.

In this sample, this clone turned up once. One end of the junction is discordant with germline, which a read error may explain. The V call is TRBV7-9, the J call TRBJ1-1, with TRBD1 as a possible D gene (5 bases). The germline V gene encodes CDR1 SEHNR and CDR2 FQNEAQ (reference sequence). The CDR3 spans 15 residues. The CDR3 reads CASSLFSGSNAEAFF. In nucleotides, the CDR3 is TGTGCCAGCAGCTTATTTTCAGGGTCGAACGCTGAAGCTTTCTTT.

The V call is TRBV5-6, the J call TRBJ2-5; 8 bases are shared with TRBD2. The J segment lost 5 bases and the V segment lost 2 bases, leaving 2 bases of the junction unmatched. The length of the CDR3 is 13 residues. Germline lookup yields CDR1 SGHDT and CDR2 YYEEEE. The CDR3 here is CASSFPGGETQYF. For the CDR3, the DNA is TGTGCCAGCAGCTTCCCGGGGGGGGAGACCCAGTACTTC. Full variable domain (outside the CDR3, taken from reference TRBV5-6 and TRBJ2-5): DAGVTQSPTHLIKTRGQQVTLRCSPKSGHDTVSWYQQALGQGPQFIFQYYEEEERQRGNFPDRFSGHQFPNYSSELNVNALLLGDSALYLCASSFPGGETQYFGPGTRLLVL.

The J gene is TRBJ1-1, the V gene TRBV30; 7 bases align to TRBD1. The junction had 10 bases not matched to a gene; V was cut back by 2 bases and J by 7 bases. Germline lookup yields CDR1 GTSNPN and CDR2 SVGIG (reference sequence). The CDR3 spans 14 residues. The CDR3 protein is CAWSPQGDWSEAFF. The CDR3 DNA follows: TGTGCCTGGAGTCCCCAGGGGGATTGGAGTGAAGCTTTCTTT.

The V gene is TRBV5-1, the J gene TRBJ2-1; D call uncertain. Trimming left V 0 bases short and J 2 bases short, with 12 bases between. The V gene's germline CDR1 is SGHRS and CDR2 YFSETQ. The length of the CDR3 is 16 residues. In nucleotides, the CDR3 is TGCGCCAGCAGCTTGGGGTTATCAGAAGCCTACAATGAGCAGTTCTTC. This encodes CASSLGLSEAYNEQFF.

The chain employs TRBV19 and TRBJ1-3, with 7 bases fitting TRBD1. The CDR3 length is 11 residues. V was pared by 7 bases and J by 12 bases, with 6 bases of the junction left unmatched. Per the germline V gene, CDR1 is LNHDA and CDR2 is SQIVND (reference sequence). Written as DNA, the CDR3 is TGTGCCAGTAACACCGGGACAGACATATATTTT. Protein sequence: CASNTGTDIYF.

The V call is TRBV28, the J call TRBJ1-1; D is perhaps TRBD1 (5 bases). Germline CDR1 MDHEN, CDR2 SYDVKM. The V end was cut by 7 bases, the J end by 0 bases, with 15 bases between. The CDR3 length is 15 residues. The chain's CDR3 is CASKRQGEMNTEAFF. The DNA for the CDR3 is TGTGCCAGCAAGAGGCAGGGTGAGATGAACACTGAAGCTTTCTTT.

The chain couples TRBV11-3 to TRBJ1-1, with 7 bases fitting TRBD1. The CDR3 has 15 residues. Germline loops: CDR1 SGHNT, CDR2 YENEEA. J was trimmed by 1 base and V by 3 bases; bases with no gene match: 5. The CDR3 nucleotides read TGTGCCAGCAGCTTGAATGGACAGGCGAACACTGAAGCTTTCTTT. It codes for CASSLNGQANTEAFF.

V and J are TRBV10-3 and TRBJ2-5; 7 nucleotides agree with TRBD1. There are 12 residues in the CDR3. V lost 4 bases to trimming and J lost 5 bases; unmatched junction nucleotides: 1. The germline V gene has CDR1 ENHRY and CDR2 SYGVKD. The chain's CDR3 is CAISGQGETQYF. The CDR3 nucleotides are TGTGCCATCAGTGGACAGGGCGAGACCCAGTACTTC.